This TCR beta chain was captured by sequencing in a study of response to subunit inactivated influenza vaccine. The CDR3 runs to 12 residues. Germline-derived CDR1 and CDR2 are MNHEY and SVGEGT. V lost 7 bases and J lost 6, with 12 bases in between. TCRdb redid the calling of the RT-PCR reads with MiXCR, one entry per CDR3 protein. The sample shows more than 400,000 distinct CDR3 sequences, 9.5% to 13% of them seen only once. The sequences come from PBMCs from blood, collected 40 to 50 days after vaccination. The source of this sequence is a man aged 50-59 years who received an inactivated influenza vaccine. J is TRBJ1-2 and V is TRBV6-2 or TRBV6-3, with TRBD1 as a possible D gene (5 bases). In DNA form, the CDR3 reads TGTGCCAGCACCCGGACAAAGGATGGCTACACCTTC. This gives the protein CASTRTKDGYTF.